Listed below are T cell receptor beta chains from one sample, sequenced in a study of regulatory T cells in long-lasting Graves disease. TCRdb ran MiXCR on the multiplex PCR reads and lists one entry per CDR3 protein. The sample includes roughly 300,000 distinct CDR3 sequences, 20% to 25% of them seen just once. This sample comprised peripheral blood mononuclear cells (PBMCs), obtained when the disease was refractory, from a patient treated with antithyroid drugs. The source is a female donor with Graves disease. CDR3s include the opening cysteine and the closing phenylalanine or tryptophan. D genes are given only for firm matches. Only some rows state a clone size, as once, few, many or a class for expanded clones.

size,J,D,V,DNA,CDR3
many,TRBJ2-2,-,TRBV2,TGTGCCAGCAGTTGGAGCAGCGCGAACACCGGGGAGCTGTTTTTT,CASSWSSANTGELFF
-,TRBJ2-3,-,TRBV5-4,TGTGCCAGCAGCGGAGGAGGGAGCGCAGATACGCAGTATTTT,CASSGGGSADTQYF
-,TRBJ2-2,-,TRBV7-2,TGTGCCAGCAGCATACAGGGTTGGTACACCGGGGAGCTGTTTTTT,CASSIQGWYTGELFF
many,TRBJ2-5,-,TRBV6-1,TGTGCCAGCAGTGAAGCGGGCGGGACCGGGGTCCAAGAGACCCAGTACTTC,CASSEAGGTGVQETQYF
-,TRBJ2-5,TRBD1,TRBV5-4,TGTGCCAGCAGCCAAAGTGACCGGGACAGCCTAGCTGGGACCCAGTACTTC,CASSQSDRDSLAGTQYF
many,TRBJ2-7,TRBD2,TRBV6-1,TGTGCCAGCGCAGCGGGAGGACCCTACGAGCAGTACTTC,CASAAGGPYEQYF
few,TRBJ2-7,TRBD2,TRBV30,TGTGCCTGCGTACTAGCGGGAAGCTACGAGCAGTACTTC,CACVLAGSYEQYF
few,TRBJ2-7,-,TRBV28,TGTGCCAGCAGAGGGGGGGGCTTGGGCGAGCAGTACTTC,CASRGGGLGEQYF
many,TRBJ2-4,TRBD2,TRBV28,TGTGCCAGCAGTCCTCCCGGGACTAGCGAGAACATTCAGTACTTC,CASSPPGTSENIQYF
many,TRBJ2-7,-,TRBV28,TGTGCCAGCAGTCCAAGGGTGTGGTACGAGCAGTACTTC,CASSPRVWYEQYF
-,TRBJ1-4,-,TRBV4-1,TGCGCCAGCAGCCAAGATATCGACAGTAGGAATGAAAAACTGTTTTTT,CASSQDIDSRNEKLFF
few,TRBJ1-1,-,TRBV4-1,TGCGCCAGCAGCCAGCAGTTCGTCGGAACTGAAGCTTTCTTT,CASSQQFVGTEAFF
-,TRBJ2-7,-,TRBV27,TGTGCCAGCAGTAGCTGGGGCGAGCAGTACTTC,CASSSWGEQYF
-,TRBJ2-7,-,TRBV28,TGTGCCAGCATAGGTCTCAACTTCTACGAGCAGTACTTC,CASIGLNFYEQYF
many,TRBJ1-5,-,TRBV20-1,TGCAGTGCTAAGGAATGGCCAGAAGATCAGCCCCAGCATTTT,CSAKEWPEDQPQHF
many,TRBJ2-7,TRBD2,TRBV28,TGTGCCAGCAGTTTGGGGCTAGCGGGAGCTAACGAGCAGTACTTC,CASSLGLAGANEQYF
few,TRBJ1-6,-,TRBV6-1,TGTGCCAGCAGTGACCAGAAATTGAACCAAAGACAGGACGAGGATGATAATTCACCCCTCCACTTT,CASSDQKLNQRQDEDDNSPLHF
-,TRBJ1-5,TRBD1,TRBV19,TGTGCCAGTAGTTCGACAGGGAATGGCAATCAGCCCCAGCATTTT,CASSSTGNGNQPQHF
-,TRBJ2-2,-,TRBV6-1,TGTGCCAGCAGTGAATATGATTTTTCGAACACCGGGGAGCTGTTTTTT,CASSEYDFSNTGELFF
few,TRBJ2-7,-,TRBV5-5,TGTGCCAGCAGCTTGGCCGGGGGATCTACGGAGCAGTACTTC,CASSLAGGSTEQYF
many,TRBJ1-1,-,TRBV3-1,TGTGCCAGCAGCCAAGTAGTTTCGGGAAGAGGGAACACTGAAGCTTTCTTT,CASSQVVSGRGNTEAFF
many,TRBJ1-1,TRBD1,TRBV6-2/TRBV6-3,TGTGCCAGCAGTGAACGGGACAGTGAAGCTTTCTTT,CASSERDSEAFF
-,TRBJ1-6,-,TRBV6-5,TGTGCCAGCAGCTACGGACATAATTCACCCCTCCACTTT,CASSYGHNSPLHF
-,TRBJ2-1,-,TRBV27,TGTGCCAGCAGTGACCAAAAAGCGGGTAGCTCCTACAATGAGCAGTTCTTC,CASSDQKAGSSYNEQFF
few,TRBJ1-2,-,TRBV6-2/TRBV6-3,TGTGCCAGCAGTTACTCCGGGGAATCGTCTGGCTACACCTTC,CASSYSGESSGYTF
-,TRBJ1-5,-,TRBV19,TGTGCCAGTAGTATGGGAAGGGGATGGCAGCCCCAGCATTTT,CASSMGRGWQPQHF
few,TRBJ2-7,-,TRBV6-5,TGTGCCAGCAGTTATAGCGGGGACAGGGCCTACGAGCAGTACTTC,CASSYSGDRAYEQYF
-,TRBJ2-5,-,TRBV28,TGTGCCAGCAGTACAATGGGGACCCAGTACTTC,CASSTMGTQYF
many,TRBJ1-2,TRBD1,TRBV29-1,TGCAGCGTTGATCTGGGACAGGCAAACTATGGCTACACCTTC,CSVDLGQANYGYTF
many,TRBJ2-7,-,TRBV15,TGTGCCACCAGCAGAGAGAGGACCTACGAGCAGTACTTC,CATSRERTYEQYF
many,TRBJ1-2,TRBD1,TRBV5-1,TGCGCCAGCAGCCTGAGACAGGGCCCAGATGGCTACACCTTC,CASSLRQGPDGYTF
few,TRBJ1-2,TRBD1,TRBV4-3,TGCGCCAGCAGCCAGGAAATCCTACAGGGGAGAGACTATGGCTACACCTTC,CASSQEILQGRDYGYTF
many,TRBJ2-7,-,TRBV11-2,TGTGCCAGCAGCTTTTCCGGACCGGGTGAAGGCGAGCAGTACTTC,CASSFSGPGEGEQYF
few,TRBJ1-6,-,TRBV27,TGTGCCCGCAGTGGGGGAAACTCACCCCTCCACTTT,CARSGGNSPLHF
few,TRBJ1-6,-,TRBV6-1,TGTGCCAGCAGATGGGGAGCGGGGGCCGATAATTCACCCCTCCACTTT,CASRWGAGADNSPLHF
many,TRBJ2-5,-,TRBV6-5,TGTGCCAGCAGTTCTAACTTCGGAATCGGACAGACCCAGTACTTC,CASSSNFGIGQTQYF
few,TRBJ2-2,TRBD2,TRBV24-1,TGTGCCACCAGTGATTTACTAGCGGGAGCCGGGGAGCTGTTTTTT,CATSDLLAGAGELFF
many,TRBJ1-5,TRBD1,TRBV27,TGTGCCAGCAGGTACAGGGGGAGCAATCAGCCCCAGCATTTT,CASRYRGSNQPQHF
many,TRBJ2-2,-,TRBV2,TGTGCCAGCAGTGACTTTCGGCTACCGTCCACCGGGGAGCTGTTTTTT,CASSDFRLPSTGELFF
many,TRBJ2-5,-,TRBV24-1,TGTGCCACCAGTGCTCGGGACGAGTGGGAGACCCAGTACTTC,CATSARDEWETQYF
many,TRBJ1-1,-,TRBV11-2,TGTGCCAGCAGCTTTCCCCCAGGAGGGATCTCTGAAGCTTTCTTT,CASSFPPGGISEAFF
many,TRBJ1-1,-,TRBV7-8,TGTGCCAGCAGCTTAACAGTCCCCCCCGCTTTCTTT,CASSLTVPPAFF
few,TRBJ1-3,-,TRBV15,TGTGCCACCAGCAGAGCTGGAAACACCATATATTTT,CATSRAGNTIYF
many,TRBJ1-5,-,TRBV5-5,TGTGCCAGCAGCTTGGGTTCGGCAGGTAATCAGCCCCAGCATTTT,CASSLGSAGNQPQHF
many,TRBJ2-4,TRBD1,TRBV7-2,TGTGCCAGCAGCTTATTTATCCGGGACAGGCCTAAAAACATTCAGTACTTC,CASSLFIRDRPKNIQYF
once,TRBJ1-6,-,TRBV4-3,TGCGCCAGCAGCCAAGATGGGGGGCCGAATTCACCCCTCCACTTT,CASSQDGGPNSPLHF
-,TRBJ1-5,-,TRBV7-9,TGTGCCAGCAGCTTAGCAGGACTTGGCAATCAGCCCCAGCATTTT,CASSLAGLGNQPQHF
many,TRBJ2-7,-,TRBV11-2,TGTGCCAGCCTGATTACGGGTGCCTACGAGCAGTACTTC,CASLITGAYEQYF
many,TRBJ1-2,-,TRBV27,TGTGCCAGCAGTCCGCAGGGCGATGGCTACACCTTC,CASSPQGDGYTF
-,TRBJ2-5,TRBD1,TRBV6-1,TGTGCCAGCACCCAAATGACAGGGGGGCAAGAGACCCAGTACTTC,CASTQMTGGQETQYF
-,TRBJ2-7,TRBD2,TRBV7-2,TGTGCCAGCAGCTTAGGTCTAGCGGGAGCGGACGAGCAGTACTTC,CASSLGLAGADEQYF
few,TRBJ2-2,-,TRBV7-8,TGTGCCAGCAGCTTAGCGACAGCGGCCGGGGAGCTGTTTTTT,CASSLATAAGELFF
many,TRBJ1-1,TRBD1,TRBV11-2,TGTGCCAGCAGCGCCAGAGGCGGGACAGGGAACACTGAAGCTTTCTTT,CASSARGGTGNTEAFF
-,TRBJ1-6,TRBD1,TRBV20-1,TGCAGTGCTACTAGACAGGGGGACTCACCCCTCCACTTT,CSATRQGDSPLHF